Many counts were recorded for the clone carrying this TCR beta chain. The target antigen is unknown. What was amplified from RNA transcripts were TCR beta CDR3 regions. HTBI primers drove first-round RT-PCR of the TCR CDR3. TCRdb re-derived calls from the multiplex PCR reads in MiXCR, one entry per CDR3 protein. The sample consists of roughly 380,000 distinct CDR3 sequences, 18% of them appearing once. The data are from a study of T cells in Graves' hyperthyroidism and ophthalmopathy. Study-level findings and limits: In blood, most of the thyroid clonotypes expanded above 0.001 were also present.

The source material was blood. This TCR derives from a woman aged 40 to 50 with Graves' ophthalmopathy.

CDR3 sequence reads: CASSLQGRASYEQYF. In nucleotides, the CDR3 is TGTGCCAGCAGTTTACAGGGGAGAGCTAGCTACGAGCAGTACTTC. V is TRBV27 and J is TRBJ2-7, with D perhaps TRBD1 (6 bases). CDR1 is MNHEY, CDR2 SMNVEV, per germline (reference sequence). With 2 bases removed from V and 3 bases from J, the gap between germline ends came to 14 bases. This CDR3 contains 15 residues.